Listed below are T cell receptor beta chains from one sample, sequenced in a study of shared clonotypes between healthy human individuals. Generated by immunoSEQ multiplex PCR, the TCRdb table keeps only in-frame clones and is missing some. The table lists about 1.4 million clones, around 95% of them singletons. The sequenced sample consisted of naive CD4+ T cells sorted from blood. The receptors were gathered from a man younger than 45 in good health. Each CDR3 is given with its conserved first and last residue. The D gene is left open where the match is weak. Clone size is not always given. Where it is, it says once, few, many or a class for expanded clones.

V	size	D	J	DNA	CDR3
TRBV5-1	NA	TRBD2	TRBJ2-1	TGCGCCAGCAGCTTGGGCGGGAGCTACAACAATGAGCAGTTCTTC	CASSLGGSYNNEQFF
TRBV4-1	NA	TRBD1	TRBJ2-7	TGCGCCAGCAGCCAAGATCCACAATACAGGGGGGCCTACGAGCAGTACTTC	CASSQDPQYRGAYEQYF
TRBV29-1	NA	NA	TRBJ2-1	TGCAGCGTTGACCTGATATCCAGGGGAAATGAGCAGTTCTTC	CSVDLISRGNEQFF
TRBV10-3	few	NA	TRBJ1-2	TGTGCCATCAGTGAGGAGGGACCGAGCTATGGCTACACCTTC	CAISEEGPSYGYTF
TRBV7-9	NA	TRBD1	TRBJ1-1	TGTGCCAGCAGCCCCTGGACAGGGAGCACTGAAGCTTTCTTT	CASSPWTGSTEAFF
TRBV9	NA	NA	TRBJ1-2	TGTGCCAGCACCAAAGACGACAGGACTAACTATGGCTACACCTTC	CASTKDDRTNYGYTF
TRBV29-1	few	TRBD2	TRBJ2-7	TGCAGCGTTTTTGAGGGAGGGCCCTACGAGCAGTACTTC	CSVFEGGPYEQYF
TRBV11-2	once	NA	TRBJ2-1	TGTGCCAGCAGCTCGCCCACCCGAAGCCCTTGGGAGCAGTTCTTC	CASSSPTRSPWEQFF
TRBV23-1	NA	NA	TRBJ2-7	TGTGCCAGCTTCTTCTCCTACGAGCAGTACTTC	CASFFSYEQYF
TRBV5-4	NA	NA	TRBJ2-3	TGTGCCAGCAGCTCCCCTAGGGACGAAAGCACAGATACGCAGTATTTT	CASSSPRDESTDTQYF
TRBV14	NA	TRBD2	TRBJ2-7	TGTGCCAGCAGCCTCAGACTAGCGGGAGCTTCCTACGAGCAGTACTTC	CASSLRLAGASYEQYF
TRBV7-9	NA	NA	TRBJ1-3	TGTGCCAGCAGCCCCACCTCTGGAAACACCATATATTTT	CASSPTSGNTIYF
TRBV5-6	NA	TRBD1	TRBJ2-7	TGTGCCAGCAGCTACAGGGGTGGAAGGGGTTTCGAGCAGTACTTC	CASSYRGGRGFEQYF
TRBV6-1	NA	NA	TRBJ1-2	TGTGCCAGCAGTGTCTCGGGGCAGGGAGTTCTATACGGCTACACCTTC	CASSVSGQGVLYGYTF